This T cell receptor beta chain is drawn from a study of cytomegalovirus exposure and HLA in healthy donors. This CDR3 comprises 15 residues. The trim removed 4 bases at V and 3 bases at J, leaving 3 bases unmatched. Germline V gives CDR1 LNHDA, CDR2 SQIVND (reference sequence). PCR amplification relied on 60 Vbeta primers (plus 13 Jbeta primers). Original analysis: The count from a later analysis was 79 million or so unique TCR beta chains, some 10 million of them shared. The table came from immunoSEQ multiplex PCR; TCRdb's copy has only in-frame clones and leaves some out. D and trimming come from the DNA, and the V and J calls and clone size come from that table. This repertoire shows 150,000 to 200,000 clones, roughly 85% found once; its top ten account for more than 13%. This clone appeared once. Its antigen is unknown. Findings of the study overall: An observed cluster of highly shared sequence variants was recorded as a likely sequencing artifact.

The rearrangement uses TRBV19 and TRBJ2-3, with TRBD2 matching 11 bases. The sample consisted of PBMCs. This clonotype was sampled from a man aged 45-65 years in good health and CMV-seropositive. This chain's CDR3 is CASSRIAGGTDTQYF. CDR3 nucleotides: TGTGCCAGTAGTAGGATAGCGGGGGGGACAGATACGCAGTATTTT.